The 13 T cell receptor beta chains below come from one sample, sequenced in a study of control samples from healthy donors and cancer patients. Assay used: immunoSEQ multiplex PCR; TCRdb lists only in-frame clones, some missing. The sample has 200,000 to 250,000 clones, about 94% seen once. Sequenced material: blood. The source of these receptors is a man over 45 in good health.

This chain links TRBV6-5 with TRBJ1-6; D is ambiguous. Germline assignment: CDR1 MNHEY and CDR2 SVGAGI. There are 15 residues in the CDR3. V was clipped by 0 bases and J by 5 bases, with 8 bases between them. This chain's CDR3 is CASSYSRFNNSPLHF. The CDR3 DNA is TGTGCCAGCAGTTACTCGCGCTTTAATAATTCACCCCTCCACTTT.

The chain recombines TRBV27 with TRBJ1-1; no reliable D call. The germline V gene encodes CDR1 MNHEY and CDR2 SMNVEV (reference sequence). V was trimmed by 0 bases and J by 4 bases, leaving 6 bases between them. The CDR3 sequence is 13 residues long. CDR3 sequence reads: CASSLSGRTEAFF. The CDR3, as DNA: TGTGCCAGCAGTTTATCAGGACGCACTGAAGCTTTCTTT.

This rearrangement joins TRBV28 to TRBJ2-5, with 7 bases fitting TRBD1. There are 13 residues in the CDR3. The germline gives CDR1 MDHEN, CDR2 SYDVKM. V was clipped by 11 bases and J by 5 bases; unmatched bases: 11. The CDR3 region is CACSRQGIETQYF. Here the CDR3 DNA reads TGTGCCTGCTCTCGACAGGGTATCGAGACCCAGTACTTC.

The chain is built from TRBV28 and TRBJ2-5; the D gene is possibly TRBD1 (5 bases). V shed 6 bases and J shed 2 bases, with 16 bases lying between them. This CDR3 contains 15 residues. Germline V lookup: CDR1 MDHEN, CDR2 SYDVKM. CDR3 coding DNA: TGTGCCAGCAGAACCGACAGAGGAATACAAGAGACCCAGTACTTC. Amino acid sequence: CASRTDRGIQETQYF.

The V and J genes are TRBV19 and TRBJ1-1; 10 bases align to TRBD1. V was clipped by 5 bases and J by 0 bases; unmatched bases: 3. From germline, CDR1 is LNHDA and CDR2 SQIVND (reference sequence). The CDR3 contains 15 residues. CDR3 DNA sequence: TGTGCCAGTAGTCGGGGACAGGGGATGAACACTGAAGCTTTCTTT. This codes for CASSRGQGMNTEAFF.

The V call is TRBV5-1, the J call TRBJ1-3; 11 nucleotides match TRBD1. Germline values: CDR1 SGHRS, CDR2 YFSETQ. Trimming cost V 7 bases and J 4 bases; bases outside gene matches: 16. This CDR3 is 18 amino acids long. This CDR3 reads CASSSGTGGQFFGNTIYF. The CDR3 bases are TGCGCCAGCTCCTCGGGGACAGGGGGACAGTTTTTCGGAAACACCATATATTTT.

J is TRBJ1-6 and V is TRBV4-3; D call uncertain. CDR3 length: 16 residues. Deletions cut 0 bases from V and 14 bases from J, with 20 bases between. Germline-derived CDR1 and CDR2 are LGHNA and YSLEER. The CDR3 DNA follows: TGCGCCAGCAGCCAAGAGGTAGGGCCGATTAGGGTCACCCTCCACTTT. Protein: CASSQEVGPIRVTLHF.

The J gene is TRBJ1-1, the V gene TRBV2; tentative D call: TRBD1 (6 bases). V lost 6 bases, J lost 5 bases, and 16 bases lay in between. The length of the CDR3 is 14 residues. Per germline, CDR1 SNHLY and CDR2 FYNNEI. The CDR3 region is CASSSGTSVTEAFF. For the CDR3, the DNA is TGTGCCAGCAGCTCCGGGACAAGCGTTACTGAAGCTTTCTTT. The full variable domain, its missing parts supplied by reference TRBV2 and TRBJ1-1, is EPEVTQTPSHQVTQMGQEVILRCVPISNHLYFYWYRQILGQKVEFLVSFYNNEISEKSEIFDDQFSVERPDGSNFTLKIRSTKLEDSAMYFCASSSGTSVTEAFFGQGTRLTVV.

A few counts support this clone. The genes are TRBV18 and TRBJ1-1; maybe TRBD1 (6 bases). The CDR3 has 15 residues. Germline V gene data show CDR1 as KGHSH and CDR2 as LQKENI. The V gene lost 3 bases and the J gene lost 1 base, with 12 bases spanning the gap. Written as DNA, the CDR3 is TGTGCCAGCTCACCTGGAGGGACAAAGAACACTGAAGCTTTCTTT. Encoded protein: CASSPGGTKNTEAFF.

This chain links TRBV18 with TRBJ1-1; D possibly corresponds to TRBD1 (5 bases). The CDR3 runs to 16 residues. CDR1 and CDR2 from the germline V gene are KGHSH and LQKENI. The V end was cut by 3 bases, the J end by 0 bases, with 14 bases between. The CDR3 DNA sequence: TGTGCCAGCTCACCTAGGGGACCAAGACTGAACACTGAAGCTTTCTTT. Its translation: CASSPRGPRLNTEAFF.

The CDR3 region has the DNA TGCAGTGCTAGGAGCTCCTACGAGCAGTACTTC. Its protein is CSARSSYEQYF. The V gene is TRBV20-1, the J gene TRBJ2-7, with D unclear. This CDR3 has 11 residues. From germline, CDR1 is DFQATT and CDR2 SNEGSKA (reference sequence). V dropped 3 bases and J dropped 0 bases, with 3 bases sitting between them.

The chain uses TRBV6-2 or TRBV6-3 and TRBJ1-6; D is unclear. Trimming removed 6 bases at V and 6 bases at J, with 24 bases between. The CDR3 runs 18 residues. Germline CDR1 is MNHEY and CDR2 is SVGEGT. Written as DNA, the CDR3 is TGTGCCAGCAGCACCTCCGGGCCTCCTTCCCGCCGTAATTCACCCCTCCACTTT. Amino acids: CASSTSGPPSRRNSPLHF.

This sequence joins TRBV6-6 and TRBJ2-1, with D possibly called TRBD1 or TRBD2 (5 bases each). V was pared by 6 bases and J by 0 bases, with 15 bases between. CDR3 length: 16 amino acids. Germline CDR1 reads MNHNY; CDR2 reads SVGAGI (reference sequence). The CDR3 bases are TGTGCCAGCAGCCTACGTGGGGGAAGCTCCTACAATGAGCAGTTCTTC. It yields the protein CASSLRGGSSYNEQFF.